The 8 T cell receptor beta chains below come from one sample, sequenced in a study of blood T cell repertoires in COVID-19. Profiled with immunoSEQ multiplex PCR; TCRdb holds only in-frame clones, not every one. This sample carries more than 450,000 clones, around 90% of them seen once, and the ten largest clones take 0.7%. Source material: PBMCs or T cells enriched from blood (not recorded which). The receptor source for this set is a woman under 30 who had recovered from COVID-19.

The chain recombines TRBV14 with TRBJ2-3; TRBD2 matches at 10 bases. Germline CDR1 is SGHDN and CDR2 is FVKESK. The CDR3 has 15 residues. Unmatched junction bases numbered 7, after V lost 4 bases and J lost 6 bases. CDR3 DNA sequence: TGTGCCAGCAGCCGCGGACTAGCGGTAGGGGATACGCAGTATTTT. Translating it yields CASSRGLAVGDTQYF.

As DNA, the CDR3 is TGTGCCAGCAGCCCGACAGGGAGCTCGTGGGAGACCCAGTACTTC. This sequence encodes CASSPTGSSWETQYF. The chain joins TRBV11-2 to TRBJ2-5; TRBD1 aligns across 7 bases. The germline gives CDR1 SGHAT, CDR2 FQNNGV. V trimming: 5 bases; J trimming: 5 bases; junction bases outside the gene matches: 11. This CDR3 is 15 amino acids long.

The chain has TRBV9 and TRBJ1-2; D unclear. Trimming removed 0 bases at V and 1 base at J, with 7 bases between. The CDR3 extends over 14 amino acids. In germline, CDR1 is SGDLS, CDR2 YYNGEE. For the CDR3, the DNA is TGTGCCAGCAGCGTAGCTACGAATAACTATGGCTACACCTTC. Translated, it gives CASSVATNNYGYTF. Using reference TRBV9 and TRBJ1-2 for the parts outside the CDR3, the full variable domain is DSGVTQTPKHLITATGQRVTLRCSPRSGDLSVYWYQQSLDQGLQFLIQYYNGEERAKGNILERFSAQQFPDLHSELNLSSLELGDSALYFCASSVATNNYGYTFGSGTRLTVV.

This sequence joins TRBV5-1 and TRBJ1-1; 7 nucleotides match TRBD1. CDR3 length: 21 residues. Trimming took 2 bases from V and 0 from J; bases not matched to a gene: 22. Germline CDR1 is SGHRS and CDR2 is YFSETQ. The CDR3 loop reads CASSFRTAAGTESSLNTEAFF. CDR3 DNA: TGCGCCAGCAGCTTCAGAACAGCCGCCGGGACAGAGAGTTCACTGAACACTGAAGCTTTCTTT.

The rearrangement links TRBV5-4 to TRBJ2-2, with TRBD1 matching 8 bases. Trimming took 4 bases from V and 5 from J; bases not matched to a gene: 7. Germline V gene sequence: CDR1 SGHNT, CDR2 YYREEE (reference sequence). This CDR3 region has 15 residues. The CDR3 loop reads CASSPRQGNTGELFF. The DNA of the CDR3 is TGTGCCAGCAGCCCGAGACAGGGGAATACCGGGGAGCTGTTTTTT.

This chain uses TRBV4-1 with TRBJ2-1; D may be TRBD1 (9 bases). Trimming left V 2 bases short and J 11 bases short, with 22 bases between. The CDR3 has 16 amino acids. In germline, CDR1 is MGHRA, CDR2 YSYEKL. CDR3 residues: CASSQTGGGRSGKQFF. The CDR3 DNA reads TGCGCCAGCAGCCAAACAGGGGGCGGGAGGAGTGGAAAGCAGTTCTTC.

This clone occurred once. The chain recombines TRBV5-1 with TRBJ2-2; 11 bases map to TRBD1. Germline CDR1 SGHRS, CDR2 YFSETQ. The CDR3 has 17 residues. With 3 bases clipped from V and 4 bases from J, the junction kept 8 bases outside the gene matches. CDR3 nucleotides: TGCGCCAGCAGCTCCGGACAGGGGGCCGGTGGCACCGGGGAGCTGTTTTTT. Amino acids: CASSSGQGAGGTGELFF. The entire variable domain, with the rest obtained from reference TRBV5-1 and TRBJ2-2, is as follows: KAGVTQTPRYLIKTRGQQVTLSCSPISGHRSVSWYQQTPGQGLQFLFEYFSETQRNKGNFPGRFSGRQFSNSRSEMNVSTLELGDSALYLCASSSGQGAGGTGELFFGEGSRLTVL.

The chain couples TRBV7-2 to TRBJ1-5; D is ambiguous. The CDR3 covers 15 residues. Trimming removed 0 bases at V and 2 bases at J, with 8 bases between. Germline loops: CDR1 SGHTA, CDR2 FQGNSA. CDR3 in amino acids: CASSLAPGGNQPQHF. The CDR3 nucleotides read TGTGCCAGCAGCTTAGCCCCGGGAGGCAATCAGCCCCAGCATTTT.